Each of the 23 T cell receptor beta chains below was sequenced from the same sample in a study of shared T cell receptors in the human thymus. Sequencing was performed with immunoSEQ multiplex PCR; in TCRdb, only in-frame clones are kept and a portion is missing. The sample holds about 710,000 clones, roughly 86% seen once. This sample also appeared in a second study, on human thymus T cells.

The sample was thymocytes. The origin of the receptors is a boy in the first two years of life with a congenital heart defect.

This sequence joins TRBV10-3 and TRBJ2-5; tentatively, D is TRBD2 (7 bases). The CDR3 totals 15 residues. The V gene lost 0 bases and the J gene lost 3 bases, with 11 bases spanning the gap. Germline V gene data show CDR1 as ENHRY and CDR2 as SYGVKD. CDR3: CAISESGGPKETQYF. The CDR3 DNA sequence: TGTGCCATCAGTGAGTCGGGGGGGCCTAAAGAGACCCAGTACTTC.

The chain recombines TRBV11-2 with TRBJ2-7; no clear D gene. The CDR3 totals 12 residues. The V gene's germline CDR1 is SGHAT and CDR2 FQNNGV. V was clipped by 3 bases and J by 2 bases, with 5 bases between them. DNA for the CDR3: TGTGCCAGCAGCTTTGCGACCTACGAGCAGTACTTC. Translated, it gives CASSFATYEQYF.

The gene calls are TRBV6-5 and TRBJ2-7; D may be TRBD1 (6 bases). The CDR3 is made up of 15 amino acids. Germline CDR1 reads MNHEY; CDR2 reads SVGAGI. Trimming took off 1 base at V and 4 bases at J, with 14 bases between the two ends. CDR3 DNA sequence: TGTGCCAGCAGTTACTACCTGGACAGCCGTTACGAGCAGTACTTC. Protein product: CASSYYLDSRYEQYF.

The genes are TRBV19 and TRBJ2-1; 9 nucleotides line up with TRBD2. The CDR3 loop spans 15 amino acids. V lost 4 bases to trimming and J lost 5 bases; unmatched junction nucleotides: 6. Germline V CDR1 and CDR2: LNHDA, SQIVND (reference sequence). The CDR3 loop reads CASSKAGGVHNEQFF. The CDR3 DNA sequence: TGTGCCAGTAGTAAAGCGGGAGGTGTGCACAATGAGCAGTTCTTC.

The rearrangement links TRBV6-4 to TRBJ2-2; D is ambiguous. Trimming cost V 5 bases and J 2 bases, with 6 bases left between them. Looked up from germline, CDR1 is MRHNA and CDR2 is SNTAGT. CDR3 length: 13 amino acids. Here the CDR3 reads CASSQTNTGELFF. The CDR3 DNA reads as TGTGCCAGCAGTCAAACAAACACCGGGGAGCTGTTTTTT.

A few counts support this clone. V and J are TRBV19 and TRBJ2-7, with 10 bases lining up with TRBD1. The trim removed 6 bases at V and 3 bases at J, leaving 8 bases unmatched. The germline gives CDR1 LNHDA, CDR2 SQIVND (reference sequence). The CDR3 totals 15 residues. The CDR3 region has the DNA TGTGCCAGTAGCCTAACCGGGACAGGGGACTACGAGCAGTACTTC. Translation gives CASSLTGTGDYEQYF.

A single count supports this clone. The chain links TRBV4-1 to TRBJ1-1, with TRBD1 as a possible D gene (6 bases). Trimming took 1 base from V and 5 from J, leaving 14 bases between them. The CDR3 length is 15 residues. Germline CDR1 reads MGHRA; CDR2 reads YSYEKL. Here the CDR3 reads CASSQGGLSKTEAFF. In nucleotides, the CDR3 is TGCGCCAGCAGCCAAGGGGGGCTATCCAAAACTGAAGCTTTCTTT.

This clone showed up just once. This sequence joins TRBV28 and TRBJ2-1; 10 nucleotides match TRBD1. J was trimmed by 4 bases and V by 5 bases; bases with no gene match: 5. The length of the CDR3 is 15 residues. Germline CDR1 is MDHEN and CDR2 is SYDVKM. The CDR3 loop is CASSLGQGRYNEQFF. CDR3 in DNA: TGTGCCAGCAGTCTGGGACAGGGGAGGTACAATGAGCAGTTCTTC.

The chain is built from TRBV4-1 and TRBJ1-5; D unclear. V was clipped by 3 bases and J by 0 bases, with 30 bases between them. From germline, CDR1 is MGHRA and CDR2 YSYEKL. The CDR3 totals 22 residues. The CDR3 DNA is TGCGCCAGCAGCCATGACACCTTGGACGGAGGCATAACCCAGAATAGCAATCAGCCCCAGCATTTT. Protein product: CASSHDTLDGGITQNSNQPQHF.

V usage is TRBV10-1 and J usage is TRBJ1-2, with D possibly matching TRBD1 (6 bases). Germline lookup yields CDR1 WNHNN and CDR2 SYGVQD (reference sequence). The CDR3 is 16 amino acids. The ends were cut back, 2 bases at V and 4 bases at J, with 17 bases in the middle. CDR3 residues: CASSEKYGQLFYGYTF. In DNA, the CDR3 is TGCGCCAGCAGTGAGAAATATGGACAGCTCTTCTATGGCTACACCTTC.

The chain recombines TRBV19 with TRBJ2-2; 9 bases fit TRBD2. The CDR3 is 18 amino acids. In germline, CDR1 is LNHDA, CDR2 SQIVND (reference sequence). After removal of 1 base from V and 1 base from J, the junction contained 7 bases not matched to a gene. The CDR3 protein is CASSIVLAGPKNTGELFF. Here the CDR3 DNA reads TGTGCCAGTAGTATAGTACTAGCGGGCCCCAAGAACACCGGGGAGCTGTTTTTT.

Only a few counts were recorded for this clone. The chain has TRBV27 and TRBJ1-6, with 9 bases matching TRBD1. The ends lost 4 bases at V and 10 bases at J; junction bases unmatched: 5. Germline V gives CDR1 MNHEY, CDR2 SMNVEV (reference sequence). The CDR3 spans 14 residues. CDR3 residues: CASSSGQGGSPLHF. CDR3 sequence (DNA): TGTGCCAGCAGTTCGGGACAGGGAGGATCACCCCTCCACTTT.

This sequence joins TRBV4-1 and TRBJ1-1; D is perhaps TRBD1 (6 bases). The CDR3 is 15 residues long. CDR1 is MGHRA and CDR2 is YSYEKL in the germline V gene. The V end lost 4 bases, the J end lost 4 bases, and 16 bases lay between the germline ends. In DNA, the CDR3 is TGCGCCAGCAGCCCGATCCCCCAGGGGTGCACTGAAGCTTTCTTT. Protein product: CASSPIPQGCTEAFF.

This chain uses TRBV11-2 with TRBJ1-2; 7 positions agree with TRBD1. V was clipped by 0 bases and J by 8 bases; unmatched bases: 6. This CDR3 spans 14 amino acids. Germline CDR1 is SGHAT and CDR2 is FQNNGV. CDR3 bases: TGTGCCAGCAGCTTAGACGGAGGGGGCCTGGGCTACACCTTC. Residues: CASSLDGGGLGYTF.

V usage is TRBV7-9 and J usage is TRBJ1-2, with D uncertain. This CDR3 has 14 residues. V gave up 1 base and J gave up 4 bases, with 10 bases separating them. Germline values: CDR1 SEHNR, CDR2 FQNEAQ (reference sequence). CDR3 loop: CASSLVGGGYGYTF. The CDR3 DNA sequence: TGTGCCAGCAGCTTAGTGGGAGGCGGCTATGGCTACACCTTC.

CDR3 bases: TGTGCCAGTAGTAGAGCTGGACTAGCGGGAGAAGGGTCCTACAATGAGCAGTTCTTC. This gives the protein CASSRAGLAGEGSYNEQFF. The J gene is TRBJ2-1, the V gene TRBV19, with TRBD2 identical over 13 bases. Per the germline V gene, CDR1 is LNHDA and CDR2 is SQIVND (reference sequence). V was pared by 4 bases and J by 1 base, with 10 bases of the junction left unmatched. CDR3 length: 19 residues.

The gene calls are TRBV9 and TRBJ2-1, with 7 bases lining up with TRBD1. The junction had 9 bases not matched to a gene; V was cut back by 3 bases and J by 9 bases. The CDR3 covers 14 residues. From germline, CDR1 is SGDLS and CDR2 YYNGEE. DNA of the CDR3: TGTGCCAGCAGCGCTCGACAGGGAGTGGGTGAGCAGTTCTTC. This codes for CASSARQGVGEQFF.

The chain has TRBV19 and TRBJ2-7; TRBD2 matches at 11 bases. Trimming cost V 5 bases and J 2 bases; bases outside gene matches: 8. Germline lookup yields CDR1 LNHDA and CDR2 SQIVND (reference sequence). The CDR3 is 16 residues long. The CDR3 loop is CASSLAGGRSTYEQYF. CDR3 sequence (DNA): TGTGCCAGTAGTTTAGCGGGAGGGCGCTCCACCTACGAGCAGTACTTC.

The gene calls are TRBV9 and TRBJ1-1; TRBD1 matches at 9 bases. Germline V gives CDR1 SGDLS, CDR2 YYNGEE. V shed 3 bases, J shed 10 bases, and the junction held 7 bases outside the gene matches. This CDR3 is built from 13 residues. The CDR3 loop is CASSAGTGFRAFF. In DNA form, the CDR3 reads TGTGCCAGCAGCGCAGGGACAGGGTTTCGAGCTTTCTTT.

The gene calls are TRBV7-9 and TRBJ2-7, with TRBD1 matching over 9 bases. Germline-derived CDR1 and CDR2 are SEHNR and FQNEAQ (reference sequence). The CDR3 contains 13 residues. With 7 bases clipped from V and 6 bases from J, the junction kept 7 bases outside the gene matches. The CDR3 coding sequence is TGTGCCAGCACTACCGGGACAGGGAGCGAGCAGTACTTC. It codes for CASTTGTGSEQYF.

The rearrangement joins TRBV11-2 to TRBJ2-7; D is ambiguous. Between the trimmed V and J ends, which lost 5 bases and 1 base, there was a span of 3 bases. CDR3 length equals 11 residues. Germline V gene sequence: CDR1 SGHAT, CDR2 FQNNGV. DNA for the CDR3: TGTGCCAGCAGCGCGTCCTACGAGCAGTACTTC. It translates to CASSASYEQYF. The complete variable domain, with remaining parts taken from reference TRBV11-2 and TRBJ2-7, reads EAGVAQSPRYKIIEKRQSVAFWCNPISGHATLYWYQQILGQGPKLLIQFQNNGVVDDSQLPKDRFSAERLKGVDSTLKIQPAKLEDSAVYLCASSASYEQYFGPGTRLTVT.

The chain uses TRBV27 and TRBJ2-6; D is perhaps TRBD1 (6 bases). Germline loops: CDR1 MNHEY, CDR2 SMNVEV (reference sequence). The CDR3 is made up of 18 amino acids. The V end was cut by 6 bases, the J end by 4 bases, with 22 bases between. This chain's CDR3 is CASRPPGAPLFGANVLTF. The CDR3, as DNA: TGTGCCAGCAGGCCCCCAGGGGCCCCTCTTTTCGGGGCCAACGTCCTGACTTTC.

The J gene is TRBJ1-5, the V gene TRBV7-9; D unclear. Germline V CDR1 and CDR2: SEHNR, FQNEAQ (reference sequence). The CDR3 sequence is 15 residues long. V lost 5 bases and J 5 bases, leaving 16 bases between the germline ends. This CDR3 is CASSPADSRDQPQHF. CDR3 nucleotide sequence: TGTGCCAGCAGCCCGGCCGATAGCCGGGATCAGCCCCAGCATTTT.